This note documents a single TCR beta chain sequence. The antigen is unknown. This sample's time point: after neoadjuvant nivolumab, at surgical resection. These newly diagnosed stage II-IVA oral cavity squamous cell carcinoma patients had no prior systemic or radiation treatment. Blood cells were analyzed directly, without culture or expansion. These data originate in a study of neoadjuvant anti-PD-1 for oral cavity cancer. General study findings and limits: Post-nivolumab, blood T cell clonality was significantly elevated in non-responders.

TCRdb's table, derived via immunoSEQ multiplex PCR, lists solely in-frame clones and lacks some. The sample holds roughly 15,000 clones, roughly 74% seen once. Losses at the gene ends were 4 bases for V and 7 bases for J; bases not matched to a gene: 4. CDR1 is SGHNT, CDR2 YYREEE, per germline (reference sequence). The CDR3 consists of 14 residues. The TCR was taken from a person aged 35-80 years with oral cavity squamous cell carcinoma. The rearrangement links TRBV5-4 to TRBJ2-7, with TRBD2 matching over 14 bases. The sample consisted of PBMCs, taken after nivolumab (anti-PD-1) treatment. The CDR3, as DNA: TGTGCCAGCAGCCTGGGACTAGCGGGAGTTGAGCAGTACTTC. Residues: CASSLGLAGVEQYF.